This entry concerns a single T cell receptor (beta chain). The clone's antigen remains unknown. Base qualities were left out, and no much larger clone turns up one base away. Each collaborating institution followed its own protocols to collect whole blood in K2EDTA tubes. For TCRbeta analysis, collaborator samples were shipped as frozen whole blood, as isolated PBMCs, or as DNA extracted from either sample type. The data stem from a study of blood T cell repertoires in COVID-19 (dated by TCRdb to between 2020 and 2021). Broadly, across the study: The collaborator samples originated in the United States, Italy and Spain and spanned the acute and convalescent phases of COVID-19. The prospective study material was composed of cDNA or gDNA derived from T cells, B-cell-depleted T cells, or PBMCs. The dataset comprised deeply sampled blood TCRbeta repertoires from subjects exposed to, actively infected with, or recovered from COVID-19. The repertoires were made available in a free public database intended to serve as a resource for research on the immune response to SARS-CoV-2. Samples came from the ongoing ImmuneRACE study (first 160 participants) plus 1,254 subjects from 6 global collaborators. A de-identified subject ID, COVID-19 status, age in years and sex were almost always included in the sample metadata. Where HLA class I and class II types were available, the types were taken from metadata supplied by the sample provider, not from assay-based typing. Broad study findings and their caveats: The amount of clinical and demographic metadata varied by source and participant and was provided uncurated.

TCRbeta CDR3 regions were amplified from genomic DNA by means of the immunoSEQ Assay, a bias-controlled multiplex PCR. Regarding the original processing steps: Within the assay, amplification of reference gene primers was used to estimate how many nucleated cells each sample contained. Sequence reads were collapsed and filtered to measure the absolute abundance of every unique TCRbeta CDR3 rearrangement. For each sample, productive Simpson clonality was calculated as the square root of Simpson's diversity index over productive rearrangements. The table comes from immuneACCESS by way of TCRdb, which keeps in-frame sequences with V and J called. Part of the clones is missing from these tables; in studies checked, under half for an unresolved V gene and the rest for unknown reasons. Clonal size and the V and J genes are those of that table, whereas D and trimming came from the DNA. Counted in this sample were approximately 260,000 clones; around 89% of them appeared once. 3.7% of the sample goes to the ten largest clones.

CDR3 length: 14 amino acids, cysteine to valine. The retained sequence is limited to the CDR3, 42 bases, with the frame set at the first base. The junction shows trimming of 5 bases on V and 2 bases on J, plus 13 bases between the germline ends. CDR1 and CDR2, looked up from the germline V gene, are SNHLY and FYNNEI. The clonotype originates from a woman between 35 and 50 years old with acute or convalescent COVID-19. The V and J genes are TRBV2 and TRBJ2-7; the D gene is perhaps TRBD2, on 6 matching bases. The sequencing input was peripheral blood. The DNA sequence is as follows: TGTGCCAGCAGTTCGCGGGGAGTAGCCTACGAGCAGTACGTC. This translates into CASSSRGVAYEQYV.